This T cell receptor (beta chain) came from a study of T-cell memory formation after mild COVID-19. Points from the study as a whole: CD4+ clones that contracted lay mainly in CM and EM; CD8+ ones lay in EMRA. Researchers found some responding clones in pre-infection memory, a sign that cross-reactive memory joined.

CDR1 LGHNA and CDR2 YNFKEQ come from the germline V gene. V lost 0 bases and J lost 14, with 15 bases in between. The CDR3 runs to 13 residues. Only a few counts were recorded for this clonotype. The antigen is unknown. TCRdb called the 5' RACE reads again in MiXCR, with one record for every CDR3 protein. Here the sample spans under 600,000 distinct CDR3 sequences, roughly 21% being singletons. This chain joins TRBV4-2 and TRBJ2-3, with D possibly called TRBD1 or TRBD2 (5 bases each). This sequence was found in an adult woman who had mild COVID-19 (a few samples of this study predate the infection). Cell type and time point are not known. The sequenced material came from PBMCs or a T cell subset sorted from them (not recorded which). The CDR3 sequence is CASSQEWDPSRYF. In nucleotides, the CDR3 is TGTGCCAGCAGCCAAGAGTGGGACCCTTCCCGGTATTTT.